This is a list of T cell receptor beta chains from one sample in a study. From the 5' RACE reads, TCRdb called clonotypes with MiXCR, one entry per CDR3 protein. This sample carries about 280 distinct CDR3 sequences, approximately 9.4% of them seen once, and the ten largest clones take 59%. The sequencing sample was made of effector memory T cells from blood PBMCs. Source of these receptors: a male donor with HIV. The CDR3 runs from the conserved cysteine through the conserved F or W. The order of the fields is V gene, J gene, clone size, D gene, CDR3 DNA, CDR3 protein. D genes are given only for firm matches. Clone size is not always given. Where it is, it says once, few, many or a class for expanded clones.

TRBV6-5	TRBJ1-5	hyperexpanded	.	TGTGCCAGCAGTTACTCTGGGGATCAGCCCCAGCATTTT	CASSYSGDQPQHF
TRBV6-1	TRBJ2-7	few	TRBD1	TGTGCCAGCAGACCCGGACAGGGAGCCTACGAGCAGTACTTC	CASRPGQGAYEQYF
TRBV7-1	TRBJ2-3	few	.	TGTGCCAGCAGCTCAACGATGAAGTTAGATACGCAGTATTTT	CASSSTMKLDTQYF
TRBV4-1	TRBJ1-5	.	.	TGCGCCAGCAGCCAAGTGACAGCAAAGAAGGATCAGCCCCAGCATTTT	CASSQVTAKKDQPQHF
TRBV7-9	TRBJ2-3	.	TRBD1	TGTGCCAGCAGCCCCAGGGGGCCAGATACGCAGTATTTT	CASSPRGPDTQYF
TRBV13	TRBJ1-2	.	.	TGTGCCAGCAGCACGGACGTCTATGGCTACACCTTC	CASSTDVYGYTF
TRBV28	TRBJ2-7	large	.	TGTGCCAGCAGGGGCCAGACAGGAGGGTTGAGGGAGCAGTACTTC	CASRGQTGGLREQYF
TRBV9	TRBJ1-5	.	.	TGTGCCAGCAGCCCGACAGGAGACCCCGGCCAGCCCCAGCATTTT	CASSPTGDPGQPQHF
TRBV4-1	TRBJ2-2	few	.	TGCGCCAGCAGCCGGCCAGGGGGGGAGCTGTTTTTT	CASSRPGGELFF
TRBV28	TRBJ2-7	.	.	TGTGCCAGCAGTACCGGGGCTCCCTATCCCTACGAGCAGTACTTC	CASSTGAPYPYEQYF
TRBV20-1	TRBJ2-1	few	.	TGCAGTGCGTTGCCCTCCTCCTACAATGAGCAGTTCTTC	CSALPSSYNEQFF
TRBV12-5	TRBJ2-5	few	TRBD1	TGTGCTAGCGACAGGGGGGTAGGGGAGACCCAGTACTTC	CASDRGVGETQYF
TRBV7-1	TRBJ1-2	large	.	TGTGCCAGCAGCTCCTTCAGGGAATCTAACTATGGCTACACCTTC	CASSSFRESNYGYTF
TRBV7-6	TRBJ2-6	.	.	TGTGCCAGCAGCTCGCCCCGGTGGCCTGACGGGGGCAACGTCCTGACTTTC	CASSSPRWPDGGNVLTF
TRBV29-1	TRBJ1-1	few	.	TGCAGCGTTCGCAGGACGGGCCGCGTGAACACTGAAGCTTTCTTT	CSVRRTGRVNTEAFF
TRBV29-1	TRBJ2-1	few	.	TGCAGCGGCCGGGACCCCACTATTGAGCAGTTCTTC	CSGRDPTIEQFF
TRBV29-1	TRBJ1-4	.	.	TGCAGCGTTGAAACCGACAATGAAAAACTGTTTTTT	CSVETDNEKLFF
TRBV15	TRBJ1-1	hyperexpanded	.	TGTGCCACCAGCAGAGATGGGGCCCGCCACCGGAACACTGAAGCTTTCTTT	CATSRDGARHRNTEAFF
TRBV10-3	TRBJ1-5	.	TRBD1	TGTGCCATCAGGGGGACAGGGACCGATCAGCCCCAGCATTTT	CAIRGTGTDQPQHF
TRBV20-1	TRBJ2-3	few	TRBD2	TGCAGTGCTAGTAACCTAGCGGGGGGGTGCACAGATACGCAGTATTTT	CSASNLAGGCTDTQYF
TRBV6-5	TRBJ2-7	few	.	TGTGCCAGCAGTTCGGGCCTTAGGGGCGAGCAGTACTTC	CASSSGLRGEQYF
TRBV6-4	TRBJ1-1	.	.	TGTGCCAGCAGTGACACGGACAGAAACACTGAAGCTTTCTTT	CASSDTDRNTEAFF
TRBV7-3	TRBJ2-2	.	.	TGTGCCAGCAGCTTAATCAGGAATACGGGAAGCGGGGAGCTGTTTTTT	CASSLIRNTGSGELFF
TRBV12-3/TRBV12-4	TRBJ2-2	few	.	TGTGCCAGCAGAAGGACGGAGCTGAACACCGGGGAGCTGTTTTTT	CASRRTELNTGELFF
TRBV18	TRBJ1-2	few	.	TGTGCCAGCTCAAAGGAGAGGGCGACCGCCTATGGCTACACCTTC	CASSKERATAYGYTF
TRBV29-1	TRBJ2-2	.	TRBD1	TGCAGCGTTGGACAGGGGGCGCGAGGCGGGGAGCTGTTTTTT	CSVGQGARGGELFF
TRBV7-2	TRBJ2-1	.	TRBD1	TGTGCCAGCAGCCGGGACAGGGGGGAGAATGAGCAGTTCTTC	CASSRDRGENEQFF
TRBV27	TRBJ2-7	.	.	TGTGCCAGCAGTTTATCGGTTAACTCACAACCCCTAGGGCAGTACTTC	CASSLSVNSQPLGQYF
TRBV19	TRBJ2-3	.	.	TGTGCCAGTAGTGGGCACGGGTCCACAGATACGCAGTATTTT	CASSGHGSTDTQYF
TRBV5-1	TRBJ1-5	few	TRBD1	TGCGCCAGCAGCTTAACAGGGGGCGAGGGTTATCAGCCCCAGCATTTT	CASSLTGGEGYQPQHF
TRBV5-6	TRBJ2-2	.	.	TGTGCCAGCAGCTTGGTCGGACGGAACACCGGGGAGCTGTTTTTT	CASSLVGRNTGELFF
TRBV15	TRBJ2-7	.	.	TGTGCCACCAGCAGCGACTTAGGAGGGTTCTACGAGCAGTACTTC	CATSSDLGGFYEQYF
TRBV6-1	TRBJ1-5	.	TRBD1	TGTGCCAGCAGTGGACAGGGGTTTAGCAATCAGCCCCAGCATTTT	CASSGQGFSNQPQHF
TRBV7-9	TRBJ2-5	large	TRBD2	TGTGCCAGCAGCTTCAGGGGCTCCATGGGGACTAGCGGGCAAGAGACCCAGTACTTC	CASSFRGSMGTSGQETQYF
TRBV15	TRBJ1-5	.	.	TGTGCCACCAGCAGAGAGGGGTCTCGGCAGCCCCAGCATTTT	CATSREGSRQPQHF
TRBV2	TRBJ1-5	large	.	TGTGCCAGCCAACAGGGTAATGGCAATCAGCCCCAGCATTTT	CASQQGNGNQPQHF
TRBV29-1	TRBJ2-7	few	.	TGCAGCGTTGTGCCCCGCGACCCCGGGGTGAACGAGCAGTACTTC	CSVVPRDPGVNEQYF
TRBV11-3	TRBJ2-1	large	.	TGTGCCAGCAGCTTATCTGGCGGAACTAACAATGAGCAGTTCTTC	CASSLSGGTNNEQFF
TRBV7-9	TRBJ1-4	hyperexpanded	.	TGTGCCAGCAGCTTAGAAGGGGGAAATAATGAAAAACTGTTTTTT	CASSLEGGNNEKLFF
TRBV24-1	TRBJ2-7	.	.	TGTGCCACCAGTGATTCGTGGGGGAGTGACTACGAGCAGTACTTC	CATSDSWGSDYEQYF
TRBV7-3	TRBJ2-3	.	TRBD2	TGTGCCAGCAGCTTCACGGGGGGGGCGACCACAGATACGCAGTATTTT	CASSFTGGATTDTQYF
TRBV11-3	TRBJ1-1	few	.	TGTGCCAGCAGCTTCTCGGGCACTGAAGCTTTCTTT	CASSFSGTEAFF